This T cell receptor (beta chain) was sequenced in a study of blood T cells in healthy people across ages. A second roughly 6 to 11 cycle PCR used barcoded and J-beta primers. Each sample yielded at least 3 million CDR3-containing paired-end reads. TCRdb used MiXCR to reprocess the 5' RACE reads, holding one entry per CDR3 protein. Seen here are about 1,800,000 distinct CDR3 sequences, 28% observed once, and the top ten hold 6.5% to 8.5%. The CDR3 contains 16 residues. CDR1 is LNHNV and CDR2 is YYDKDF in the germline V gene (reference sequence). V was shortened by 9 bases and J by 5 bases, with 23 bases between the two germline ends. Regarding this clonotype: Its antigen is not known.

Per-sample PBMC isolation yielded at least 6.5 million cells. Overall study findings and caveats: With naive T cell percentage, TCR beta diversity showed a strong correlation. It was the long-lived donors that had more naive CD4+ cells and higher diversity than aged donors.

The sample comprised blood. This chain connects TRBV15 to TRBJ2-1; D perhaps matches TRBD2 (7 bases). This TCR was recovered from a woman aged 25 to 45 in good health. CDR3 in DNA: TGTGCCACTTCCCGGGCGGGGGCCCCCGCGAACAATGAGCAGTTCTTC. Its protein is CATSRAGAPANNEQFF.